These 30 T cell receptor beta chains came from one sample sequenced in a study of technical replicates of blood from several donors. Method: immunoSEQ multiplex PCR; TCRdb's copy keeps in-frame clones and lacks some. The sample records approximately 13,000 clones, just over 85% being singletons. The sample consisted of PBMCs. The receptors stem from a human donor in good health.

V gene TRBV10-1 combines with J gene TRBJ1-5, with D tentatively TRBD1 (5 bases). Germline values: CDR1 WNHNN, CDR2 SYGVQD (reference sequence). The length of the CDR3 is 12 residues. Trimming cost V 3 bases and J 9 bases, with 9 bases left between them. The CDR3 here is CASSEPGGPQHF. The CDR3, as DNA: TGCGCCAGCAGTGAACCGGGGGGGCCCCAGCATTTT.

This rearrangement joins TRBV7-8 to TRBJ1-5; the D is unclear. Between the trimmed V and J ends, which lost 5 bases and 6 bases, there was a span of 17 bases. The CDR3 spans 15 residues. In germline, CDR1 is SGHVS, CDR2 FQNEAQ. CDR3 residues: CASSPGRVRGQPQHF. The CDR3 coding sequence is TGTGCCAGCAGCCCTGGGAGGGTCCGGGGTCAGCCCCAGCATTTT.

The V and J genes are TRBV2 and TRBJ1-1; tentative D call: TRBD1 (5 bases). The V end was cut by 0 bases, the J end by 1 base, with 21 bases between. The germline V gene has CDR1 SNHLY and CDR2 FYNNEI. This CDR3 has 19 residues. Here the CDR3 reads CASSEAQGEARSRNTEAFF. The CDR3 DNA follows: TGTGCCAGCAGTGAAGCGCAAGGGGAAGCCAGATCACGGAACACTGAAGCTTTCTTT.

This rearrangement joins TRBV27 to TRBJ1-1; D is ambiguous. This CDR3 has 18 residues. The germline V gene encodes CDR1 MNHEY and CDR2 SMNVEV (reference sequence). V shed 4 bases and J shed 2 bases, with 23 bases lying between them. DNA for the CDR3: TGTGCCAGCAGTTCTATGGGCCTTCGAACGGTTGGCAACACTGAAGCTTTCTTT. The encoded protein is CASSSMGLRTVGNTEAFF.

The CDR3 spells CASSPDRRQGGYTF. The CDR3 DNA is TGTGCCAGCAGCCCCGACAGGAGACAGGGTGGCTACACCTTC. V usage is TRBV7-9 and J usage is TRBJ1-2; 7 bases align to TRBD1. Looked up from germline, CDR1 is SEHNR and CDR2 is FQNEAQ (reference sequence). V lost 5 bases to trimming and J lost 7 bases; unmatched junction nucleotides: 10. This CDR3 comprises 14 residues.

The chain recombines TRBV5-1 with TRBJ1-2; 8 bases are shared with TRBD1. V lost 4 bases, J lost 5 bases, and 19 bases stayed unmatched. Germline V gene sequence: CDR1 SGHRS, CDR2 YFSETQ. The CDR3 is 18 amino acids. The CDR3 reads CASSPVGGGQAEQYGYTF. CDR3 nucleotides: TGCGCCAGCAGCCCGGTGGGTGGGGGACAGGCGGAACAATATGGCTACACCTTC.

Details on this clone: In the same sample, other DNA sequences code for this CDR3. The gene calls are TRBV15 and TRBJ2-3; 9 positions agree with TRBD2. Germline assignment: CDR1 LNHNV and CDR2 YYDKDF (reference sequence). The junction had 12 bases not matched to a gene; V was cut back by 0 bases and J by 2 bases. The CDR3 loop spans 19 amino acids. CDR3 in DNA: TGTGCCACCAGCAGAGATCGGTGGCCAGCGGGAGGCAACACAGATACGCAGTATTTT. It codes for CATSRDRWPAGGNTDTQYF. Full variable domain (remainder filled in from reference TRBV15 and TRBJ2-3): DAMVIQNPRYQVTQFGKPVTLSCSQTLNHNVMYWYQQKSSQAPKLLFHYYDKDFNNEADTPDNFQSRRPNTSFCFLDIRSPGLGDTAMYLCATSRDRWPAGGNTDTQYFGPGTRLTVL.

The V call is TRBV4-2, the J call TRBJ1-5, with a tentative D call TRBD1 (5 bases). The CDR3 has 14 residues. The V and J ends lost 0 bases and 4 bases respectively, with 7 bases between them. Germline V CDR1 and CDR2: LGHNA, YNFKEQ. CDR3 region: CASSQDQGNQPQHF. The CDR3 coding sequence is TGTGCCAGCAGCCAAGACCAGGGTAATCAGCCCCAGCATTTT.

The CDR3 nucleotides are TGTGCCAGCAGTTCCGGCGGACTAGCGGGAAATGAGCAGTTCTTC. This translates into CASSSGGLAGNEQFF. The rearrangement links TRBV6-1 to TRBJ2-1, with 12 bases identical to TRBD2. V gave up 5 bases and J gave up 7 bases; unmatched junction bases: 6. Germline CDR1 and CDR2: MNHNS and SASEGT. This CDR3 is built from 15 residues.

The CDR3 here is CASSGQGMGEQYF. The CDR3 DNA reads TGTGCCAGCAGTGGACAGGGAATGGGCGAGCAGTACTTC. The chain uses TRBV2 and TRBJ2-7; 7 nucleotides line up with TRBD1. The trim removed 4 bases at V and 6 bases at J, leaving 6 bases unmatched. Germline CDR1 SNHLY, CDR2 FYNNEI. The CDR3 has 13 amino acids.

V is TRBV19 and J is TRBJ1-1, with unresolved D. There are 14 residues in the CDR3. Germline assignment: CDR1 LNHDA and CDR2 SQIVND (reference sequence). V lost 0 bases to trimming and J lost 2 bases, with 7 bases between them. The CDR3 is CASSIDTTNTEAFF. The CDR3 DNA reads TGTGCCAGTAGTATAGACACAACAAACACTGAAGCTTTCTTT.

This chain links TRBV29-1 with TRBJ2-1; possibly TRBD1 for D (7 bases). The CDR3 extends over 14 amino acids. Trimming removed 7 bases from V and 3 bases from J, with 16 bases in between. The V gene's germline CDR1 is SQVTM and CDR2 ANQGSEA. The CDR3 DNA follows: TGCAGCGCTGGGGGCAGGGGGGTCTACAATGAGCAGTTCTTC. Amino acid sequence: CSAGGRGVYNEQFF.

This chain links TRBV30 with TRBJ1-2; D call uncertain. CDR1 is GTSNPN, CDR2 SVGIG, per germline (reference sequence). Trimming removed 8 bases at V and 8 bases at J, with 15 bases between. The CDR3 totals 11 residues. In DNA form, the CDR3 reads TGTGCCAGAGGGAGGGCGCGAGGCTACACCTTC. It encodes CARGRARGYTF.

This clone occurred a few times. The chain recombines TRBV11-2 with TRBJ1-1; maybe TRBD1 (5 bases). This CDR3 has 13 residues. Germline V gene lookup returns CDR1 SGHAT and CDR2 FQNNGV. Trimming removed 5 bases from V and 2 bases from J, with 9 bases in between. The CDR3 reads CASSIDRNTEAFF. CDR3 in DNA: TGTGCCAGCAGCATTGACAGAAACACTGAAGCTTTCTTT.

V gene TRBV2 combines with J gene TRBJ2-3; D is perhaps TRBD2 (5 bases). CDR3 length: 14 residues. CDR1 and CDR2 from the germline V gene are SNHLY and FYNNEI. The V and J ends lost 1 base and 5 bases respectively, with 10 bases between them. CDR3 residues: CASSEGLALDTQYF. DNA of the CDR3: TGTGCCAGCAGTGAAGGGCTAGCTTTAGATACGCAGTATTTT.

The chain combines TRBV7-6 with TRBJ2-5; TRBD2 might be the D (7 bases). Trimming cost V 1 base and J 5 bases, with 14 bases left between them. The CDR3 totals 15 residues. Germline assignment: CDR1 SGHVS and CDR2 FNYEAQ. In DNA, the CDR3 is TGTGCCAGCAGCTTAGAGGGGGGGCGCGATGAGACCCAGTACTTC. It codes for CASSLEGGRDETQYF.

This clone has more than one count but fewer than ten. The CDR3 region is CAWSVTGDTEAFF. The CDR3 region has the DNA TGTGCCTGGAGTGTAACAGGGGACACTGAAGCTTTCTTT. V is TRBV30 and J is TRBJ1-1; 7 nucleotides match TRBD1. CDR1 GTSNPN and CDR2 SVGIG come from the germline V gene (reference sequence). The CDR3 is made up of 13 amino acids. The junction had 1 base not matched to a gene; V was cut back by 0 bases and J by 3 bases.

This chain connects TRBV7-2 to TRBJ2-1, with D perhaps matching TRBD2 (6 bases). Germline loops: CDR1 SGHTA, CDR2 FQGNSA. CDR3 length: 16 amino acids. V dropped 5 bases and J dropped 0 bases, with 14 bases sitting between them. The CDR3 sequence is CASSVQASASYNEQFF. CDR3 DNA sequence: TGTGCCAGCAGCGTCCAAGCTAGCGCCTCCTACAATGAGCAGTTCTTC.

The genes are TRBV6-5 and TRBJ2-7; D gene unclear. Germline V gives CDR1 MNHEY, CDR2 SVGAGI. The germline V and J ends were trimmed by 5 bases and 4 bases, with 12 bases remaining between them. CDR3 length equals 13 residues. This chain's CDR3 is CASSGGLGYEQYF. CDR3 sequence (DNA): TGTGCCAGCAGTGGCGGATTGGGTTACGAGCAGTACTTC.

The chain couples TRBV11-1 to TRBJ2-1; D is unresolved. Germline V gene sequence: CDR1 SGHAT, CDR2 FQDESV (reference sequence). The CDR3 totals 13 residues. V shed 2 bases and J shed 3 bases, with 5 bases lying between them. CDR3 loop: CASSLIRYNEQFF. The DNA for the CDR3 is TGTGCCAGCAGCTTAATCCGCTACAATGAGCAGTTCTTC.

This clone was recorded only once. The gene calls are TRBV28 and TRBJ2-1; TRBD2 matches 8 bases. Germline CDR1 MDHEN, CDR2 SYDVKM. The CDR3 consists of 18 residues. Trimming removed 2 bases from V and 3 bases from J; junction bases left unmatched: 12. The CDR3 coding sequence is TGTGCCAGCAGTTTACCTTCCGGGGCGGGAGGCGGCTACAATGAGCAGTTCTTC. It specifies CASSLPSGAGGGYNEQFF.

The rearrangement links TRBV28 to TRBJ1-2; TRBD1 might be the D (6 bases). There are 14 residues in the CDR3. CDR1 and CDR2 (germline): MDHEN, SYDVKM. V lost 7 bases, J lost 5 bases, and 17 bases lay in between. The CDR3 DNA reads TGTGCCAGCACCCCCCTGACAGGTGAATATGGCTACACCTTC. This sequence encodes CASTPLTGEYGYTF.

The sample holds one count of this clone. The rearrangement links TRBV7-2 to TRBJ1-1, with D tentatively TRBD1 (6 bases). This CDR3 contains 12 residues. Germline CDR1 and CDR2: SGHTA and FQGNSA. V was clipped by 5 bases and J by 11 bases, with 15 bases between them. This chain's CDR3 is CASSLERGKAFF. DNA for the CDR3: TGTGCCAGCAGCCTCGAAAGGGGGAAGGCTTTCTTT.

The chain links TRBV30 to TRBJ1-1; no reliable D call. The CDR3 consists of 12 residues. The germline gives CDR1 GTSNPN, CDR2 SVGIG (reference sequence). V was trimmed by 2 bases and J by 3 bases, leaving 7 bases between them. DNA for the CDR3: TGTGCCTGGAGTCCTCAGTACACTGAAGCTTTCTTT. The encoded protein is CAWSPQYTEAFF.

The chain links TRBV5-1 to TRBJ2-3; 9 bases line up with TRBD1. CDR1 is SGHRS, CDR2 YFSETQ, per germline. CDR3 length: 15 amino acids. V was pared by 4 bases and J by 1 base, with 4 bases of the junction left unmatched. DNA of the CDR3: TGCGCCAGCAGCGCGACAGGGGGAGGCACAGATACGCAGTATTTT. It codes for CASSATGGGTDTQYF.

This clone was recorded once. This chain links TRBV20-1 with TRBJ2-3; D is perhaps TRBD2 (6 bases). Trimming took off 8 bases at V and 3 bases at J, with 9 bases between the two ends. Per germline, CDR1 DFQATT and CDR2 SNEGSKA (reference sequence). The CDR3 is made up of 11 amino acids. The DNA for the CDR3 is TGCAGTTTGGAGGGGACAGATACGCAGTATTTT. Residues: CSLEGTDTQYF.

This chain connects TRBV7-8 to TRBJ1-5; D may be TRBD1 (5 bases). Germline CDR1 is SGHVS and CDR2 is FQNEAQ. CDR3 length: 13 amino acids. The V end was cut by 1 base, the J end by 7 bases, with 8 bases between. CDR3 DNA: TGTGCCAGCAGCTTAGGGACACTCCAGCCCCAGCATTTT. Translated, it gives CASSLGTLQPQHF.

CDR3 region: CASSSPGTGSSYEQYF. The CDR3 region has the DNA TGTGCCAGCAGCTCCCCCGGGACAGGGAGCTCCTACGAGCAGTACTTC. This chain joins TRBV11-2 and TRBJ2-7, with 9 nucleotides matching TRBD1. The V segment lost 4 bases and the J segment 0 bases; nucleotides outside the gene matches: 7. The CDR3 length is 16 residues. In germline, CDR1 is SGHAT, CDR2 FQNNGV.

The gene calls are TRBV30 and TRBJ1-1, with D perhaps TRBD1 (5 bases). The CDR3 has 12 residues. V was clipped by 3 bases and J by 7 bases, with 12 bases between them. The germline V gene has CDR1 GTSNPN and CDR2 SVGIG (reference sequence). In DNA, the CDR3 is TGTGCCTGGAGGACGGGGGGGTTTGAAGCTTTCTTT. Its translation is CAWRTGGFEAFF.

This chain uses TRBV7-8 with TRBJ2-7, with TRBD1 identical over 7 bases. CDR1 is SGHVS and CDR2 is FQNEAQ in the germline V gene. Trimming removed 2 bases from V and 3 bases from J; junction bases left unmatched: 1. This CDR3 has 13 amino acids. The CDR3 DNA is TGTGCCAGCAGCTTACGGACAGGCTACGAGCAGTACTTC. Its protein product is CASSLRTGYEQYF. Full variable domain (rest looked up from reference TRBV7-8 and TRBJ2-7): GAGVSQSPRYKVAKRGQDVALRCDPISGHVSLFWYQQALGQGPEFLTYFQNEAQLDKSGLPSDRFFAERPEGSVSTLKIQRTQQEDSAVYLCASSLRTGYEQYFGPGTRLTVT.